This T cell receptor (beta chain) was captured by sequencing in a study of T cell responses to AZD1222 COVID-19 vaccine. Study context: The analysis combined second doses at about 4 or about 12 weeks.

Germline CDR1 reads MNHEY; CDR2 reads SVGEGT. The CDR3 loop spans 18 amino acids. Trimming removed 4 bases at V and 0 bases at J, with 16 bases between. Study-level results: Sampling captured repertoires only after the peak T cell response.

Concerning this clone itself: The antigen remains undetermined.

Sequencing was performed with immunoSEQ multiplex PCR; in TCRdb, only in-frame clones are kept and a portion is missing. The profile covers roughly 110,000 clones, with almost 90% appearing a single time and approximately 4.7% taken by the ten largest. The specimen was peripheral blood, collected on day 0 of AZD1222 vaccination. The sequence was collected from an adult in good health. The genes are TRBV6-2 or TRBV6-3 and TRBJ2-6; D tentatively reads TRBD1 or TRBD2 (5 bases each). The DNA for the CDR3 is TGTGCCAGCAGTTCTCGACTACAGGTCCTCTCTGGGGCCAACGTCCTGACTTTC. Amino acids: CASSSRLQVLSGANVLTF.